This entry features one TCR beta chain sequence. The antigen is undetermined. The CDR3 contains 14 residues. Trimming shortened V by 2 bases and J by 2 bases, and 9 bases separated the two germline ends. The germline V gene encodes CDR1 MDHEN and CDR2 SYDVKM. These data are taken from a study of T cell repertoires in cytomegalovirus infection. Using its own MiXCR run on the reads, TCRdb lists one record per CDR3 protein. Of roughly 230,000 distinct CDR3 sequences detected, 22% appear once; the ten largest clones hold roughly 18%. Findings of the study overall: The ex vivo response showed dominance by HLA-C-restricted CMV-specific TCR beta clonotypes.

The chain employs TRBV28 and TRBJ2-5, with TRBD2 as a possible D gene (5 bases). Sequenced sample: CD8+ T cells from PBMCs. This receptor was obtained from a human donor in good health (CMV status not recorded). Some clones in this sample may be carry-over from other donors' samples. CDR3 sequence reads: CASSLRQRQETQYF. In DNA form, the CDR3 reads TGTGCCAGCAGTTTACGTCAGCGGCAAGAGACCCAGTACTTC.